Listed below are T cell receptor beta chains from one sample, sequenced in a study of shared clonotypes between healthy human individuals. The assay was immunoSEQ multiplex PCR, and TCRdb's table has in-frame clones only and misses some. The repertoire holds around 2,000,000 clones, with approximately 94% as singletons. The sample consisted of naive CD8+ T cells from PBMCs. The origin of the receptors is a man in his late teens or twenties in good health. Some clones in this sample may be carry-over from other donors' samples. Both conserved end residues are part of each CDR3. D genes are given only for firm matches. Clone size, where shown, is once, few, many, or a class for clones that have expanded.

CASSLTLQGSAYGYTF TGTGCCAGCAGTCTCACCCTACAGGGATCGGCCTATGGCTACACCTTC - TRBJ1-2 once TRBV6-4
CASSITGTGALKNEKLFF TGTGCCAGCAGTATAACCGGGACAGGGGCGCTAAAAAATGAAAAACTGTTTTTT TRBD1 TRBJ1-4 once TRBV27
CASSIVAGGSYEQYF TGTGCCAGCAGCATAGTAGCGGGAGGGTCCTACGAGCAGTACTTC TRBD2 TRBJ2-7 - TRBV9
CASSYLLGQTGTDTQYF TGTGCCAGTAGCTACCTTCTGGGACAGACAGGCACAGATACGCAGTATTTT TRBD1 TRBJ2-3 - TRBV19
CASSLSRGLSPYEQYF TGTGCCAGCAGTTTATCCCGGGGGTTATCACCATACGAGCAGTACTTC - TRBJ2-7 - TRBV28
CASSLGVMNTEAFF TGTGCCAGCAGTTTAGGTGTTATGAACACTGAAGCTTTCTTT - TRBJ1-1 - TRBV28
CATSSEGTQYF TGCGCCACCTCGTCAGAGGGGACCCAGTACTTC - TRBJ2-5 - TRBV10-2
CASSGGTPSGELFF TGTGCCAGCAGCGGCGGGACACCGAGCGGGGAGCTGTTTTTT - TRBJ2-2 - TRBV9
CARWREQGAFYGYTF TGCGCCAGGTGGCGAGAACAGGGGGCCTTCTATGGCTACACCTTC TRBD1 TRBJ1-2 - TRBV5-1
CASSPPTNNNEQFF TGTGCCAGCTCACCACCGACTAACAACAATGAGCAGTTCTTC - TRBJ2-1 - TRBV18
CASSKGLAGDRAVEQYF TGTGCCAGCAGCAAGGGACTAGCGGGAGATCGGGCGGTCGAGCAGTACTTC TRBD2 TRBJ2-7 - TRBV7-9
CASSQTGSYEQYF TGTGCCAGCAGTCAGACAGGTTCCTACGAGCAGTACTTC - TRBJ2-7 once TRBV28
CSVRSGRKIRTDTQYF TGCAGCGTCCGGAGCGGGAGGAAGATCCGCACAGATACGCAGTATTTT TRBD2 TRBJ2-3 - TRBV29-1
CASSQDRTSGSVKFF TGTGCCAGCAGCCAAGATCGGACTAGCGGGAGTGTCAAGTTCTTC TRBD2 TRBJ2-1 - TRBV14
CASSPAVKGRRYEQYF TGTGCCAGCAGCCCCGCCGTGAAGGGGAGGAGGTACGAGCAGTACTTC - TRBJ2-7 once TRBV7-6
CASSAPHQETQYF TGTGCCAGCAGCGCCCCCCACCAAGAGACCCAGTACTTC - TRBJ2-5 - TRBV9
CASSLEGGLGEKLFF TGCGCCAGCAGCTTGGAGGGGGGCCTGGGCGAAAAACTGTTTTTT - TRBJ1-4 once TRBV5-1
CASRGDRGYTEAFF TGTGCCAGTAGGGGGGACAGGGGGTACACTGAAGCTTTCTTT TRBD1 TRBJ1-1 few TRBV19
CASSPRDNYSNQPQHF TGTGCCAGCAGTCCCCGGGACAACTATAGCAATCAGCCCCAGCATTTT - TRBJ1-5 - TRBV27
CASSGQGAADTQYF TGTGCCAGCAGTGGACAGGGGGCTGCAGATACGCAGTATTTT TRBD1 TRBJ2-3 - TRBV28
CASSFGGIDTQYF TGTGCCAGCAGTTTCGGAGGGATAGATACGCAGTATTTT - TRBJ2-3 - TRBV28
CAISESIGFQETQYF TGTGCCATCAGTGAGTCGATCGGATTCCAAGAGACCCAGTACTTC - TRBJ2-5 - TRBV10-3
CAWSGQGVVDEQFF TGTGCCTGGAGTGGACAGGGGGTTGTGGATGAGCAGTTCTTC TRBD1 TRBJ2-1 - TRBV30
CASSYSGAVNTEAFF TGTGCCAGCAGTTACTCGGGTGCAGTGAACACTGAAGCTTTCTTT - TRBJ1-1 - TRBV6-5
CSARDRPGWWTEAFF TGCAGCGCAAGGGACAGGCCTGGATGGTGGACTGAAGCTTTCTTT TRBD1 TRBJ1-1 few TRBV29-1
CASSWAPGQRLEGIEPQHF TGTGCCAGTAGTTGGGCTCCGGGACAACGCCTGGAAGGGATAGAGCCCCAGCATTTT - TRBJ1-5 - TRBV19
CASSFDRFATNEKLFF TGCGCCAGCAGCTTCGACAGGTTTGCAACTAATGAAAAACTGTTTTTT - TRBJ1-4 once TRBV5-1
CASSVGLAYSYNEQFF TGTGCCAGCAGTGTCGGACTAGCGTACTCCTACAATGAGCAGTTCTTC TRBD2 TRBJ2-1 - TRBV28
CASSPRQAASYNEQFF TGCGCCAGCAGCCCCCGACAGGCAGCCTCCTACAATGAGCAGTTCTTC - TRBJ2-1 - TRBV4-1